This record covers a single TCR beta chain. What it binds is not known. Data came from immunoSEQ multiplex PCR; TCRdb stores just in-frame clones and leaves some out. Among 9,500 to 13,000 clones, over 65% were seen once, and the ten largest hold roughly 20%. CDR1 is SGHNT, CDR2 YYREEE, per germline (reference sequence). This CDR3 spans 13 amino acids. V lost 5 bases and J 4 bases, leaving 12 bases between the germline ends. The data are from a study of CD4+ T cells in melanoma. Overall study findings and caveats: CD8+ T cell, macrophage and B cell function reportedly correlated with neoantigen-specific CD4+ T cells. Diverse differentiation states were reported for melanoma neoantigen-specific CD4+ T cells.

The sample consisted of cells from a culture (not recorded whether cultured in vitro). The source is a human donor with melanoma. The chain combines TRBV5-4 with TRBJ1-2; no definite D call. Here the CDR3 DNA reads TGTGCCAGCAGGGCCGGGCCGGGCTATGGCTACACCTTC. This codes for CASRAGPGYGYTF.